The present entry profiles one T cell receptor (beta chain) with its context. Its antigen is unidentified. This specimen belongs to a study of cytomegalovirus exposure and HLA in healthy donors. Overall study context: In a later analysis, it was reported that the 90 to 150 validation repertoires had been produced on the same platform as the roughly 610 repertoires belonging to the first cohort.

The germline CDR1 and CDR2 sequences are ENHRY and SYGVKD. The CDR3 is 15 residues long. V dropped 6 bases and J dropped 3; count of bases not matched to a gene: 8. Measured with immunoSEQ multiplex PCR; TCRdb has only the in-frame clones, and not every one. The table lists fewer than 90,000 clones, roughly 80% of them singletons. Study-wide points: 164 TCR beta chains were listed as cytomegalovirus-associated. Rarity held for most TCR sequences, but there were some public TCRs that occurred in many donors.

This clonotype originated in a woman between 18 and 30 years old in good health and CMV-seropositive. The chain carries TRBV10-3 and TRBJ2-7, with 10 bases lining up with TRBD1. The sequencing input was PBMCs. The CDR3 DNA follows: TGTGCCATCAGCATAAAGGGGACAGGGGACTACGAGCAGTACTTC. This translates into CAISIKGTGDYEQYF.